This T cell receptor (beta chain) was profiled in a study of cytomegalovirus exposure and HLA in healthy donors. About this clone itself: Its antigen is undetermined.

Study-level findings and limits: The study listed approximately 170 cytomegalovirus-associated TCR beta chains. It has been reported that TCR beta sequences accurately predicted the HLA-A and HLA-B alleles of most subjects. Most of the TCR beta V segments (in an earlier analysis) were productive either about 90% or about 30% of the time.

PCR used 60 Vbeta primers and 13 Jbeta primers. The protocol was immunoSEQ multiplex PCR, while the TCRdb copy is restricted to in-frame clones and leaves out a portion. The table lists 140,000 to 150,000 clones, over 70% of them singletons. The sequence derives from a middle-aged man in good health and CMV-seronegative. Source material: PBMCs.

The CDR3 region is CASTLTGGGNTIYF. CDR3 sequence (DNA): TGTGCCAGCACCCTGACAGGGGGTGGAAACACCATATATTTT. The genes are TRBV28 and TRBJ2-2; 9 nucleotides line up with TRBD1. With the DNA end fitting TRBJ1-3 better, the J assignment may be wrong. This CDR3 is 14 amino acids long. Germline-derived CDR1 and CDR2 are MDHEN and SYDVKM.